Below, 24 T cell receptor beta chains from the same sample are listed, as sequenced in a study of spatial heterogeneity in lung cancer. Overall study findings and caveats: Within tumors, counts of expanded alpha and beta TCRs tracked tumor mutation counts.

No antigen is known for these receptors. Time point denoted: sample taken at primary tumor resection. TCRdb reprocessed the 5' RACE reads via MiXCR and lists one record per CDR3 protein. The table includes just under 850 distinct CDR3 sequences, approximately 7% detected once. This material consisted of lung tumor tissue, taken at surgery. These receptors all come from a female donor with early-stage non-small cell lung cancer.

To note about this clonotype: This beta chain is a stray sequence in a library constructed for alpha chains; its clone size is not meaningful. The rearrangement joins TRBV20-1 to TRBJ2-1; 9 bases match TRBD2. CDR1 and CDR2 (germline): DFQATT, SNEGSKA (reference sequence). The CDR3 has 16 residues. Germline trimming cut 0 bases from V and 8 bases from J; bases unmatched to any gene: 11. CDR3: CSARDQRLAVSHEQFF. CDR3 nucleotides: TGCAGTGCTAGAGATCAAAGACTAGCGGTTTCCCATGAGCAGTTCTTC.

There are many counts of this clonotype. A library made for alpha chains picked up this beta chain off target, so its size means little. The chain uses TRBV27 and TRBJ2-7; D is perhaps TRBD2 (5 bases). Germline CDR1 and CDR2: MNHEY and SMNVEV (reference sequence). Trimming took off 6 bases at V and 5 bases at J, with 14 bases between the two ends. This CDR3 region has 13 residues. The CDR3 loop is CASSWLGEHEQYF. The DNA for the CDR3 is TGTGCCAGCAGCTGGCTCGGGGAACACGAGCAGTACTTC.

This clonotype counts as large. Within a library made for alpha chains, this beta chain is off target, and its count is uninformative. J is TRBJ2-3 and V is TRBV5-1, with 10 bases aligning to TRBD2. Germline V CDR1 and CDR2: SGHRS, YFSETQ. Germline trimming cut 7 bases from V and 0 bases from J; bases unmatched to any gene: 2. The CDR3 contains 14 residues. The CDR3 sequence: CASQRGGSTDTQYF. CDR3 coding DNA: TGCGCCAGCCAGCGGGGGGGAAGCACAGATACGCAGTATTTT. Full variable domain (missing parts from reference TRBV5-1 and TRBJ2-3): KAGVTQTPRYLIKTRGQQVTLSCSPISGHRSVSWYQQTPGQGLQFLFEYFSETQRNKGNFPGRFSGRQFSNSRSEMNVSTLELGDSALYLCASQRGGSTDTQYFGPGTRLTVL.

This clonotype was seen more than once but under ten times. Since it is a stray read in a library aimed at alpha chains, this beta chain has a size that is not meaningful. V gene TRBV4-2 combines with J gene TRBJ2-2; D remains unclear. Germline loops: CDR1 LGHNA, CDR2 YNFKEQ. V shed 2 bases and J shed 7 bases, with 11 bases lying between them. The CDR3 totals 14 residues. CDR3 amino acids: CASSQLRRDGELFF. The CDR3 DNA follows: TGTGCCAGCAGCCAATTACGTCGTGACGGGGAGCTGTTTTTT.

In its sample, this clonotype ranks as medium-sized (0.01 to 0.1%). This beta chain is an off-target read within a library intended for alpha chains, so its frequency means little. The chain links TRBV27 to TRBJ2-7; possibly TRBD1 for D (6 bases). The CDR3 sequence is 13 residues long. V lost 6 bases and J lost 0, with 9 bases in between. CDR1 MNHEY and CDR2 SMNVEV come from the germline V gene (reference sequence). The CDR3 protein is CASSLQGSYEQYF. The CDR3 DNA reads TGTGCCAGCAGCCTACAGGGCTCCTACGAGCAGTACTTC.

Sample share makes this clonotype medium-sized. As an off-target read in a library built for alpha chains, this beta chain has a frequency of little significance. The rearrangement links TRBV12-3 or TRBV12-4 to TRBJ1-5, with D perhaps matching TRBD1 (5 bases). CDR3 length equals 14 residues. Trimming shortened V by 6 bases and J by 6 bases, and 15 bases separated the two germline ends. As DNA, the CDR3 is TGTGCCAGCAGGGACATGGGGGACGGTCAGCCCCAGCATTTT. Translated: CASRDMGDGQPQHF.

As concerns this clonotype: In a library made to pick up alpha chains, this beta chain is a stray read with a size that means little. The J gene is TRBJ1-4, the V gene TRBV4-1; the D gene is possibly TRBD1 (5 bases). From germline, CDR1 is MGHRA and CDR2 YSYEKL. CDR3 length: 17 amino acids. The V gene lost 2 bases and the J gene lost 0 bases, with 13 bases spanning the gap. CDR3 bases: TGCGCCAGCAGCCAACCATATCAGGGAACAACTAATGAAAAACTGTTTTTT. Its protein is CASSQPYQGTTNEKLFF.

This clonotype is large within its sample. This beta chain turned up in a library designed for alpha chains; as an off-target read, its abundance says little. V and J are TRBV7-2 and TRBJ1-5, with 7 nucleotides matching TRBD1. Germline CDR1 is SGHTA and CDR2 is FQGNSA. The CDR3 covers 15 residues. V lost 1 base, J lost 9 bases, and 9 bases stayed unmatched. The CDR3 DNA is TGTGCCAGCAGCTTAGATTTCGGCAGGGGGGGGCCCCAGCATTTT. It yields the protein CASSLDFGRGGPQHF.

This clonotype is medium-sized in the sample. Within a library made for alpha chains, this beta chain is off target, and its count is uninformative. V is TRBV7-9 and J is TRBJ1-1; tentatively, D is TRBD1 (5 bases). V was shortened by 2 bases and J by 2 bases, with 9 bases between the two germline ends. The germline gives CDR1 SEHNR, CDR2 FQNEAQ (reference sequence). The CDR3 consists of 14 residues. The CDR3 sequence is CASSLSGSNTEAFF. For the CDR3, the DNA is TGTGCCAGCAGCTTATCAGGGTCAAACACTGAAGCTTTCTTT.

As concerns this clonotype: The junction departs from the called germline gene at one end, perhaps through a read error. In a library made to pick up alpha chains, this beta chain is a stray read with a size that means little. In nucleotides, the CDR3 is TGCCCCAGCAGCCAAGAGTATTTGTGGGAGCAGTTCTTC. This encodes CPSSQEYLWEQFF. The rearrangement uses TRBV4-3 and TRBJ2-1; D unresolved. Per germline, CDR1 LGHNA and CDR2 YSLEER. The CDR3 spans 13 residues.

This clonotype counts as medium-sized (0.01 to 0.1%). A library prepared for alpha chains yielded this beta chain as an off-target read; its size is of little meaning. This rearrangement joins TRBV20-1 to TRBJ2-3; the D gene could be TRBD1 or TRBD2 (6 bases each). This CDR3 has 14 amino acids. The V end was cut by 0 bases, the J end by 4 bases, with 11 bases between. The germline CDR1 and CDR2 sequences are DFQATT and SNEGSKA (reference sequence). The CDR3 loop is CSARDRRGADTQYF. For the CDR3, the DNA is TGCAGTGCTAGAGATCGGAGGGGGGCAGATACGCAGTATTTT.

This clonotype is medium-sized by share. This beta chain is an off-target read within a library intended for alpha chains, so its frequency means little. J is TRBJ1-5 and V is TRBV20-1, with D possibly matching TRBD1 (6 bases). Trimming shortened V by 1 base and J by 10 bases, and 14 bases separated the two germline ends. The CDR3 extends over 13 amino acids. Germline values: CDR1 DFQATT, CDR2 SNEGSKA (reference sequence). The CDR3 reads CSARVGAQTPQHF. Here the CDR3 DNA reads TGCAGTGCTAGAGTGGGGGCTCAGACTCCCCAGCATTTT.

By its share, this clonotype is large (0.1 to 1%). This beta chain is an off-target read within a library intended for alpha chains, so its frequency means little. The chain couples TRBV12-3 or TRBV12-4 to TRBJ2-1, with D uncertain. This CDR3 contains 14 residues. Between the trimmed V and J ends, which lost 5 bases and 5 bases, there was a span of 13 bases. The CDR3 loop reads CASSTYFGDNEQFF. CDR3 DNA sequence: TGTGCCAGCAGTACGTATTTTGGGGACAATGAGCAGTTCTTC.

Judged by abundance, this clonotype is large (0.1 to 1%). Within a library made for alpha chains, this beta chain is off target, and its count is uninformative. V and J are TRBV7-2 and TRBJ2-7; possible D gene TRBD1, 6 bases. The CDR3 extends over 13 amino acids. Trimming left V 1 base short and J 5 bases short, with 9 bases between. From germline, CDR1 is SGHTA and CDR2 FQGNSA. The CDR3 DNA sequence: TGTGCCAGCAGCTTAGGGGCAGGGGACGAGCAGTACTTC. Protein: CASSLGAGDEQYF.

This clonotype was counted a few times. The library was prepared for alpha chains; this beta chain is a stray read, so its frequency means little. This chain uses TRBV6-4 with TRBJ2-2, with TRBD1 as a possible D gene (6 bases). Germline V gives CDR1 MRHNA, CDR2 SNTAGT. The CDR3 is 16 residues long. V gave up 2 bases and J gave up 1 base, with 11 bases separating them. The chain's CDR3 is CASSDEGTLNTGELFF. As DNA, the CDR3 is TGTGCCAGCAGTGACGAGGGGACACTGAACACCGGGGAGCTGTTTTTT.

This clonotype is labeled as large. This beta chain appears as a stray read in a library generated for alpha chains; its size is not informative. The chain joins TRBV5-6 to TRBJ1-5, with no clear D. The CDR3 is 15 residues long. The germline V gene has CDR1 SGHDT and CDR2 YYEEEE. Trimming stripped 4 bases from V and 9 bases from J, with 20 bases between. The CDR3 DNA reads as TGTGCCAGCAGCCCCTCGGGGAGGCCCCGAGGGCCCCAGCATTTT. Its translation is CASSPSGRPRGPQHF.

In its sample, this clonotype is large. Within a library made for alpha chains, this beta chain is off target, and its count is uninformative. The chain has TRBV20-1 and TRBJ1-2; D remains unclear. In germline, CDR1 is DFQATT, CDR2 SNEGSKA (reference sequence). V lost 3 bases to trimming and J lost 4 bases, with 9 bases between them. This CDR3 spans 12 amino acids. The CDR3 loop is CSASALIYGYTF. DNA for the CDR3: TGCAGTGCTAGTGCCCTCATCTATGGCTACACCTTC.

This clonotype was detected only a few times. The library was prepared for alpha chains; this beta chain is a stray read, so its frequency means little. The genes are TRBV11-2 and TRBJ2-3; D not certain. The CDR3 has 12 residues. Trimming cost V 8 bases and J 0 bases, with 6 bases left between them. Per the germline V gene, CDR1 is SGHAT and CDR2 is FQNNGV. Written as DNA, the CDR3 is TGTGCCAGCGAGACGAGCACAGATACGCAGTATTTT. Translation: CASETSTDTQYF.

This clonotype counts as large. This beta chain is a stray sequence in a library constructed for alpha chains; its clone size is not meaningful. The rearrangement uses TRBV29-1 and TRBJ2-1; the D gene is possibly TRBD1 (6 bases). Looked up from germline, CDR1 is SQVTM and CDR2 is ANQGSEA. Trimming cost V 8 bases and J 8 bases, with 22 bases left between them. CDR3 length: 14 amino acids. CDR3 sequence (DNA): TGCAGCATCCTCAGGACAGTTTGGGACCATGAGCAGTTCTTC. Protein: CSILRTVWDHEQFF.

In the case of this clonotype: This beta chain represents an off-target read in a library built for alpha chains; its size is of limited meaning. The chain combines TRBV4-1 with TRBJ1-1; a possible D gene is TRBD1 (5 bases). The germline V and J ends were trimmed by 4 bases and 3 bases, with 15 bases remaining between them. The CDR3 spans 15 residues. Per the germline V gene, CDR1 is MGHRA and CDR2 is YSYEKL. The CDR3 protein is CASSRTGSPDTEAFF. CDR3 in DNA: TGCGCCAGCAGCCGTACAGGCTCCCCGGACACTGAAGCTTTCTTT.

By frequency in the sample, this clonotype is medium-sized. This beta chain slipped into a library made for alpha chains as a stray read, so its size is not meaningful. The chain employs TRBV4-3 and TRBJ2-3, with D unresolved. Between the trimmed V and J ends, which lost 0 bases and 5 bases, there was a span of 15 bases. Germline CDR1 reads LGHNA; CDR2 reads YSLEER. The CDR3 has 16 residues. CDR3 loop: CASSQDWADRGDTQYF. The CDR3 DNA is TGCGCCAGCAGCCAAGATTGGGCGGACCGAGGAGATACGCAGTATTTT.

This clonotype is labeled medium-sized. This beta chain came through as a stray read in a library set up for alpha chains, and its size says little. V and J are TRBV27 and TRBJ2-1; D is possibly TRBD2 (6 bases). V lost 5 bases to trimming and J lost 0 bases, with 11 bases between them. CDR1 and CDR2 (germline): MNHEY, SMNVEV (reference sequence). The CDR3 runs 15 residues. The CDR3 DNA reads as TGTGCCAGCAGTGTAAGGGGACTCTCCTACAATGAGCAGTTCTTC. Translating gives CASSVRGLSYNEQFF.

By sample fraction, this clonotype is medium-sized. This beta chain represents an off-target read in a library built for alpha chains; its size is of limited meaning. V gene TRBV27 combines with J gene TRBJ2-7, with 7 bases fitting TRBD1. This CDR3 region has 12 residues. V shed 4 bases, J shed 7 bases, and the junction held 4 bases outside the gene matches. Germline CDR1 and CDR2: MNHEY and SMNVEV (reference sequence). CDR3 DNA sequence: TGTGCCAGCAGTTCACAGGGGATGGAGCAGTACTTC. This translates into CASSSQGMEQYF.

This clonotype was counted only a few times. The library was prepared for alpha chains; this beta chain is a stray read, so its frequency means little. The chain joins TRBV11-2 to TRBJ1-4; D gene ambiguous. V was clipped by 1 base and J by 8 bases, with 23 bases between them. The CDR3 consists of 18 residues. Germline V gene lookup returns CDR1 SGHAT and CDR2 FQNNGV. The DNA for the CDR3 is TGTGCCAGCAGCTTAGGTGGTGGCCTTGGTCCGGGCGGAGAAAAACTGTTTTTT. Translated: CASSLGGGLGPGGEKLFF.